These T cell receptor beta chains were read from a single sample in a study of T cell changes during pregnancy in multiple sclerosis. Data came from immunoSEQ multiplex PCR; TCRdb stores just in-frame clones and leaves some out. The table lists approximately 53,000 clones, nearly 90% of them singletons. The sequencing used peripheral blood, collected after pregnancy. The receptors were gathered from a female donor in good health, enrolled as a control in a pregnancy study. CDR3s include the opening cysteine and the closing phenylalanine or tryptophan. The order of the fields is D gene, V gene, clone size, J gene, CDR3 DNA, CDR3 protein. D genes are given only for firm matches. Size is stated for part of the rows, as once, few or many counts, or as a class when the clone is expanded.

D: TRBD1
V: TRBV5-1
size: few
J: TRBJ1-2
DNA: TGCGCCAGCAGCTTGGCGCGACAGGGAGGCATGGATGGCTACACCTTC
CDR3: CASSLARQGGMDGYTF

D: TRBD1
V: TRBV28
size: NA
J: TRBJ1-1
DNA: TGTGCCAGCAGTTTTCTAAGATCGGACAGGGAGGGCACTGAAGCTTTCTTT
CDR3: CASSFLRSDREGTEAFF

D: NA
V: TRBV7-9
size: NA
J: TRBJ1-4
DNA: TGTGCCAGCAGGGGTCGCGGGCTTCAGATGGGGGAAAAACTGTTTTTT
CDR3: CASRGRGLQMGEKLFF

D: NA
V: TRBV29-1
size: NA
J: TRBJ1-4
DNA: TGCAGCGTTGACCCTGGGGGACAAACTAATGAAAAACTGTTTTTT
CDR3: CSVDPGGQTNEKLFF

D: NA
V: TRBV6-1
size: NA
J: TRBJ1-2
DNA: TGTGCCAGCCGCCCCACCAGGGGTAACTATGGCTACACCTTC
CDR3: CASRPTRGNYGYTF

D: TRBD1
V: TRBV7-8
size: NA
J: TRBJ2-5
DNA: TGTGCCAGCAGCTTACGGGACAGGGAAGAGACCCAGTACTTC
CDR3: CASSLRDREETQYF

D: NA
V: TRBV11-3
size: NA
J: TRBJ2-2
DNA: TGTGCCAGCAGCTTCACCGGGATCGGGACCGGGGAGCTGTTTTTT
CDR3: CASSFTGIGTGELFF

D: TRBD2
V: TRBV7-2
size: NA
J: TRBJ2-2
DNA: TGTGCCAGCAGCTTAGCGTTGCTAGCGGGGGCCAACACCGGGGAGCTGTTTTTT
CDR3: CASSLALLAGANTGELFF

D: TRBD2
V: TRBV30
size: few
J: TRBJ2-7
DNA: TGTGCCTGGAGTGTAGGCGGGAGTATGTACGAGCAGTACTTC
CDR3: CAWSVGGSMYEQYF

D: TRBD2
V: TRBV2
size: NA
J: TRBJ2-1
DNA: TGTGCCAGCAGTGATCGGAGGCAGCGGGGCAATGAGCAGTTCTTC
CDR3: CASSDRRQRGNEQFF

D: TRBD1
V: TRBV7-9
size: NA
J: TRBJ1-2
DNA: TGTGCCAGCAGCCGGACAGGGATTAACTATGGCTACACCTTC
CDR3: CASSRTGINYGYTF

D: TRBD2
V: TRBV11-2
size: NA
J: TRBJ2-3
DNA: TGTGCCAGCAGCTTACGAGGCCGGACTAGTCCGGGGCTTGATACGCAGTATTTT
CDR3: CASSLRGRTSPGLDTQYF

D: TRBD2
V: TRBV7-3
size: NA
J: TRBJ2-5
DNA: TGTGCCAGCAGCTTGCTTAGCGGGAGGGGGGAGACCCAGTACTTC
CDR3: CASSLLSGRGETQYF

D: TRBD2
V: TRBV6-5
size: NA
J: TRBJ2-7
DNA: TGTGCCAGCAGTTACACGACCGGGAGCGGGGGCTACGAGCAGTACTTC
CDR3: CASSYTTGSGGYEQYF